The 5 T cell receptor beta chains presented below share a single source sample, sequenced in a study of T-cell memory formation after mild COVID-19 (dated by TCRdb to about 2021). The library was prepared using 5' RACE. Sequencing was carried out with an Illumina NovaSeq 6000. In-frame beta chains were kept once TCRdb had trimmed the public reads at Q25 with fastp and called clones with MiXCR. Rows with one shared CDR3 protein collapse into an entry with the most common genes and DNA. The sample contains a few hundred thousand distinct CDR3 sequences, more than 20% of them found a single time. The ten largest account for around an eighth of the sample. Sequencing was performed on PBMCs or a T cell subset sorted from them (not recorded which). These receptors were obtained from an adult woman who had mild COVID-19 (a few samples of this study predate the infection). The sample titles of this study are shuffled in the database, so cell type and time point are left out; the donor was told from shared clones.

The chain recombines TRBV20-1 with TRBJ2-3; no reliable D call. The CDR3 is made up of 15 amino acids. The V gene lost 0 bases and the J gene lost 2 bases, with 12 bases spanning the gap. Germline values: CDR1 DFQATT, CDR2 SNEGSKA (reference sequence). CDR3 sequence reads: CSARDLRVDTDTQYF. CDR3 DNA: TGCAGTGCTAGAGACTTACGGGTTGACACAGATACGCAGTATTTT.

The chain employs TRBV29-1 and TRBJ2-7; D gene uncertain. The CDR3 loop spans 13 amino acids. V lost 2 bases and J lost 0, with 8 bases in between. The V gene's germline CDR1 is SQVTM and CDR2 ANQGSEA. CDR3 in amino acids: CSVEQVNSYEQYF. The CDR3 coding sequence is TGCAGCGTTGAACAGGTTAACTCCTACGAGCAGTACTTC.

This clonotype came up many times. The genes are TRBV12-3 or TRBV12-4 and TRBJ2-2; either TRBD1 or TRBD2 may fit D (5 bases each). Trimming cost V 2 bases and J 6 bases, with 7 bases left between them. The CDR3 contains 13 residues. This CDR3 is CASSLQGAGELFF. DNA of the CDR3: TGTGCCAGCAGTTTACAGGGAGCCGGGGAGCTGTTTTTT.

In this sample, this clonotype turned up a few times. The chain has TRBV29-1 and TRBJ2-3, with D tentatively TRBD1 or TRBD2 (5 bases each). CDR1 SQVTM and CDR2 ANQGSEA come from the germline V gene. Trimming took 5 bases from V and 2 from J, leaving 14 bases between them. The CDR3 extends over 14 amino acids. Here the CDR3 reads CSVLGTVNTDTQYF. The CDR3 DNA follows: TGCAGCGTTTTGGGGACGGTAAACACAGATACGCAGTATTTT.

The V and J genes are TRBV9 and TRBJ2-5; no clear D gene. There are 13 residues in the CDR3. Germline assignment: CDR1 SGDLS and CDR2 YYNGEE. The V end lost 0 bases, the J end lost 2 bases, and 5 bases lay between the germline ends. CDR3 in DNA: TGTGCCAGCAGCGTAGGGATACAAGAGACCCAGTACTTC. It yields the protein CASSVGIQETQYF.